There are a few counts of the clone carrying this T cell receptor (beta chain). Its target is not known. MiXCR was run by TCRdb on the reads, yielding one entry per CDR3 protein. This sample has 450,000 to 600,000 distinct CDR3 sequences; approximately 10% occur once, and the top ten carry around 9.6%. The sample belongs to a study of T cell repertoires in cytomegalovirus infection. About the study: It was the public TCR beta signatures that indicated both CMV infection and matching HLA type.

Findings and limits, study-wide: Predominance within the ex vivo response was attributable to HLA-C-restricted CMV-specific TCR beta clonotypes. Summed frequency of shared TCR beta families picked out CMV carriers who also had the relevant HLA.

This CDR3 has 14 residues. Per germline, CDR1 SQVTM and CDR2 ANQGSEA. Unmatched junction bases numbered 9, after V lost 7 bases and J lost 2 bases. The sample comprised PBMCs. J is TRBJ2-3 and V is TRBV29-1, with 7 bases aligning to TRBD1. The receptor was isolated from a human donor in good health (CMV status not recorded). Some clones in this sample may be carry-over from other donors' samples. CDR3 sequence (DNA): TGCAGCGAGAGAGGGACAGAGACCACAGATACGCAGTATTTT. Its translation is CSERGTETTDTQYF.